Below, 11 T cell receptor beta chains from the same sample are listed, as sequenced in a study of T-cell reconstitution after alpha-beta-depleted transplantation in children. Preparing the TCRbeta library involved the use of unique molecular identifiers. TCRdb fed the PCR reads into MiXCR, producing one record per CDR3 protein. The sample consists of hundreds of thousands of distinct CDR3 sequences, 23% of them appearing once. Specimen: PBMCs, mostly from graft donor cells, collected 360 days after TCRalphabeta/CD19-depleted stem cell transplant. The source is a boy in the first two years of life who had a stem cell transplant for acute myeloid leukemia, so the T cells may come from the graft donor.

The CDR3 DNA reads as TGTGCCACCAGTGATCCCTTTACCGGGGAGCTGTTTTTT. It specifies CATSDPFTGELFF. The V gene is TRBV24-1, the J gene TRBJ2-2; D gene ambiguous. Germline CDR1 is KGHDR and CDR2 is SFDVKD. The V end lost 3 bases, the J end lost 5 bases, and 6 bases lay between the germline ends. The CDR3 contains 13 residues.

This chain uses TRBV29-1 with TRBJ1-4, with TRBD1 matching over 9 bases. With V trimmed by 6 bases and J by 8 bases, 13 bases remained unmatched. Looked up from germline, CDR1 is SQVTM and CDR2 is ANQGSEA. The CDR3 covers 15 residues. CDR3 DNA: TGCAGCGTCAAGGGTTACCGGGACAGGGTAGAAAAACTGTTTTTT. Translation gives CSVKGYRDRVEKLFF.

This clonotype was observed many times. The V call is TRBV20-1, the J call TRBJ2-2, with 7 nucleotides matching TRBD2. The trim removed 6 bases at V and 4 bases at J, leaving 8 bases unmatched. In germline, CDR1 is DFQATT, CDR2 SNEGSKA (reference sequence). The length of the CDR3 is 14 residues. The DNA of the CDR3 is TGCAGTGCCAGGGAGGGCGGGAGCACCGGGGAGCTGTTTTTT. Translating gives CSAREGGSTGELFF.

This clonotype has a count of ten or more. CDR3 sequence (DNA): TGCAGCGTTACACTCGACAGCGCCAATCAGCCCCAGCATTTT. This gives the protein CSVTLDSANQPQHF. The chain combines TRBV29-1 with TRBJ1-5, with TRBD1 as a possible D gene (5 bases). CDR3 length equals 14 residues. The V end was cut by 5 bases, the J end by 3 bases, with 14 bases between. CDR1 and CDR2 from the germline V gene are SQVTM and ANQGSEA.

This clonotype has at least ten counts. The V gene is TRBV29-1, the J gene TRBJ1-2; D is perhaps TRBD1 (5 bases). Germline V gene sequence: CDR1 SQVTM, CDR2 ANQGSEA. CDR3 length equals 11 residues. V was pared by 4 bases and J by 6 bases, with 9 bases between. The CDR3 coding sequence is TGCAGCGTTGCAGAGGACAATGGCTACACCTTC. The encoded protein is CSVAEDNGYTF.

This clonotype was seen at least ten times. The chain links TRBV5-1 to TRBJ2-3; no firm D call. Between the trimmed V and J ends, which lost 0 bases and 6 bases, there was a span of 8 bases. Germline assignment: CDR1 SGHRS and CDR2 YFSETQ. CDR3 length: 13 residues. The CDR3 nucleotides read TGCGCCAGCAGCTTGGAAGTTCCCGATACGCAGTATTTT. It translates to CASSLEVPDTQYF.

The J gene is TRBJ2-1, the V gene TRBV28, with D possibly TRBD1 on 5 matching bases. In germline, CDR1 is MDHEN, CDR2 SYDVKM. The ends were cut back, 5 bases at V and 2 bases at J, with 16 bases in the middle. This CDR3 contains 16 residues. The CDR3 region is CASSPHRSFPYNEQFF. The CDR3, as DNA: TGTGCCAGCAGTCCACACAGGAGCTTCCCCTACAATGAGCAGTTCTTC.

The chain couples TRBV20-1 to TRBJ2-3; 8 bases align to TRBD2. Losses at the gene ends were 3 bases for V and 5 bases for J; bases not matched to a gene: 4. Germline V gives CDR1 DFQATT, CDR2 SNEGSKA (reference sequence). The CDR3 has 13 residues. The CDR3 DNA is TGCAGTGCTAGCCCGGGGGGGGTAGATACGCAGTATTTT. Translated: CSASPGGVDTQYF.

This clonotype was seen more than once but under ten times. The V and J genes are TRBV6-5 and TRBJ2-3, with 7 nucleotides matching TRBD1. The germline gives CDR1 MNHEY, CDR2 SVGAGI. Trimming removed 8 bases from V and 1 base from J; junction bases left unmatched: 9. This CDR3 has 15 residues. The DNA for the CDR3 is TGTGCCAGCCGGAACGGAGACAGGGGCACAGATACGCAGTATTTT. Its protein is CASRNGDRGTDTQYF.

This clonotype was picked up a small number of times. The chain combines TRBV5-1 with TRBJ2-1; D call uncertain. The V end was cut by 7 bases, the J end by 0 bases, with 14 bases between. CDR1 is SGHRS and CDR2 is YFSETQ in the germline V gene. CDR3 size: 15 residues. The CDR3 protein is CASVSLGSSYNEQFF. In nucleotides, the CDR3 is TGCGCCAGCGTTAGTCTAGGCAGCTCCTACAATGAGCAGTTCTTC.

The chain links TRBV28 to TRBJ2-3; 8 positions agree with TRBD2. CDR1 is MDHEN and CDR2 is SYDVKM in the germline V gene. The junction had 3 bases not matched to a gene; V was cut back by 8 bases and J by 2 bases. This CDR3 has 13 residues. The CDR3 here is CASLAGLTDTQYF. In DNA form, the CDR3 reads TGTGCCAGCCTAGCGGGCCTCACAGATACGCAGTATTTT.